This T cell receptor (beta chain) derives from a study of cytomegalovirus exposure and HLA in healthy donors. Study-level information: Most donors, roughly 77% of over 350 genotyped, fell in the Caucasian-associated ancestry cluster.

60 Vbeta and 13 Jbeta primers were used in PCR. TCRdb's table, derived via immunoSEQ multiplex PCR, lists solely in-frame clones and lacks some. This table has roughly 67,000 clones, over 70% appearing once. Study findings and constraints: Beyond CMV serostatus, there was no information to go on about immune exposure. Per a later analysis, 15,000 to 20,000 TCR beta sequences showed association with HLA alleles at 0.05 false discovery rate.

This clone was picked up one time. Its antigen is as yet unknown. CDR3 length equals 13 residues. Trimming removed 9 bases from V and 4 bases from J, with 12 bases in between. CDR1 is LNHDA and CDR2 is SQIVND in the germline V gene (reference sequence). The material sequenced was PBMCs. This sequence originates from a man in his sixties in good health and CMV-seropositive. This chain joins TRBV19 and TRBJ1-4; the D gene is possibly TRBD1 (6 bases). In DNA, the CDR3 is TGTGCCAGCACAGGGATGGTTAATGAAAAACTGTTTTTT. Protein product: CASTGMVNEKLFF. Complete variable domain (other parts from reference TRBV19 and TRBJ1-4): DGGITQSPKYLFRKEGQNVTLSCEQNLNHDAMYWYRQDPGQGLRLIYYSQIVNDFQKGDIAEGYSVSREKKESFPLTVTSAQKNPTAFYLCASTGMVNEKLFFGSGTQLSVL.